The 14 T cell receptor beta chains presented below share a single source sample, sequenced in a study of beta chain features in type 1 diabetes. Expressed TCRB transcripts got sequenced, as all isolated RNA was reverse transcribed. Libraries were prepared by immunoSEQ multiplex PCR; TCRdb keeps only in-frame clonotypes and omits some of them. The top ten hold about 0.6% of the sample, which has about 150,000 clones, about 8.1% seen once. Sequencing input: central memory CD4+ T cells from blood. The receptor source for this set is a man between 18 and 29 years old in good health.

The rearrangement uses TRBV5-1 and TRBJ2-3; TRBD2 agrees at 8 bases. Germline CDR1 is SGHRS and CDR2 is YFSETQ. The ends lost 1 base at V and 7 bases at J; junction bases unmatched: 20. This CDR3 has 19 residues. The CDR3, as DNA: TGCGCCAGCAGCTTGAGTATCCTACTAGCGGCAGATGGTGGGAATACGCAGTATTTT. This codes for CASSLSILLAADGGNTQYF.

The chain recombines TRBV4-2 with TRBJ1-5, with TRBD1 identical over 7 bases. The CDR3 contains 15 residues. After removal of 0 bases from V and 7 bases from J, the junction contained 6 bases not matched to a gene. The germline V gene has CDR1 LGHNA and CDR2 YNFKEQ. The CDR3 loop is CASSQDHQGVQPQHF. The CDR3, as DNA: TGTGCCAGCAGCCAAGATCATCAGGGGGTGCAGCCCCAGCATTTT.

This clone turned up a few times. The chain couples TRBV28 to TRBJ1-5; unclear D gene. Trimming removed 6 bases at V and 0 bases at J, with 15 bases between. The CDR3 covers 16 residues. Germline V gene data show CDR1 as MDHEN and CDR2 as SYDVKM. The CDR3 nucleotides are TGTGCCAGCAGCCCATTGTCGGGGTATAGCAATCAGCCCCAGCATTTT. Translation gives CASSPLSGYSNQPQHF. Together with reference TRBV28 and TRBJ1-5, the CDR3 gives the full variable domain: DVKVTQSSRYLVKRTGEKVFLECVQDMDHENMFWYRQDPGLGLRLIYFSYDVKMKEKGDIPEGYSVSREKKERFSLILESASTNQTSMYLCASSPLSGYSNQPQHFGDGTRLSIL.

CDR3 sequence reads: CASSPLGQGSETQYF. The DNA for the CDR3 is TGCGCCAGCAGCCCCTTGGGACAGGGATCGGAGACCCAGTACTTC. The rearrangement joins TRBV4-3 to TRBJ2-5; 9 nucleotides match TRBD1. CDR1 is LGHNA, CDR2 YSLEER, per germline. The CDR3 has 15 amino acids. V lost 4 bases, J lost 5 bases, and 8 bases stayed unmatched.

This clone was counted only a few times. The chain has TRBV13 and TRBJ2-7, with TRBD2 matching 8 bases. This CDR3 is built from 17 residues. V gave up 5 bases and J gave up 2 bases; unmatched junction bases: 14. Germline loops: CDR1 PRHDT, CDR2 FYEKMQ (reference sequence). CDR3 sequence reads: CASSLNSGGGGTYEQYF. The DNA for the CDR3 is TGTGCCAGCAGCCTGAACTCGGGTGGCGGGGGGACCTACGAGCAGTACTTC.

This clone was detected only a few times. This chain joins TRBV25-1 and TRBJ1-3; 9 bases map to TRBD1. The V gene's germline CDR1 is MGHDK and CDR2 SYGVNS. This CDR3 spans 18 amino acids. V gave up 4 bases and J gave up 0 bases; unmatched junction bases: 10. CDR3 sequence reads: CASSGRGTGTLSGNTIYF. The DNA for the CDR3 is TGTGCCAGCAGTGGCCGCGGGACAGGGACTCTCTCTGGAAACACCATATATTTT.

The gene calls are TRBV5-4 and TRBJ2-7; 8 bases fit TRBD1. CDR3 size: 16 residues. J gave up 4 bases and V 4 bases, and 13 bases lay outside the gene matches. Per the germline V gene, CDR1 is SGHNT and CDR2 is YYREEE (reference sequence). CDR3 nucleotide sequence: TGTGCCAGCAGCCACCCACCCGGGACAGGAATATACGAGCAGTACTTC. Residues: CASSHPPGTGIYEQYF. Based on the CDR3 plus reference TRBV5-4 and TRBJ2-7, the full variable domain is ETGVTQSPTHLIKTRGQQVTLRCSSQSGHNTVSWYQQALGQGPQFIFQYYREEENGRGNFPPRFSGLQFPNYSSELNVNALELDDSALYLCASSHPPGTGIYEQYFGPGTRLTVT.

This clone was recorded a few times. The CDR3 DNA follows: TGCGCCAGCCCCGGGGAGGGCGCCAGAGATACGCAGTATTTT. It yields the protein CASPGEGARDTQYF. The chain couples TRBV5-1 to TRBJ2-3; 7 bases align to TRBD2. Germline CDR1 is SGHRS and CDR2 is YFSETQ. Germline trimming cut 7 bases from V and 5 bases from J; bases unmatched to any gene: 10. The CDR3 is 14 amino acids.

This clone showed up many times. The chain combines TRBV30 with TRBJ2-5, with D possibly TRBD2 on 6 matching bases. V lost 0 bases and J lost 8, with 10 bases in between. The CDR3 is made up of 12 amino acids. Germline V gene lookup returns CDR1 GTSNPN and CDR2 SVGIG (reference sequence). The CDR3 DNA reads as TGTGCCTGGAGTGTACGGGGGAGTACCCAGTACTTC. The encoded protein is CAWSVRGSTQYF.

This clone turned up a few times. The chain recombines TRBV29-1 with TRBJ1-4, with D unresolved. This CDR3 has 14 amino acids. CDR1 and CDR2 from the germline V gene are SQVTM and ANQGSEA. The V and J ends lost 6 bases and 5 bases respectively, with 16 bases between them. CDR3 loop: CSVTEDGLNEKLFF. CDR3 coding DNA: TGCAGCGTGACCGAGGACGGACTAAATGAAAAACTGTTTTTT.

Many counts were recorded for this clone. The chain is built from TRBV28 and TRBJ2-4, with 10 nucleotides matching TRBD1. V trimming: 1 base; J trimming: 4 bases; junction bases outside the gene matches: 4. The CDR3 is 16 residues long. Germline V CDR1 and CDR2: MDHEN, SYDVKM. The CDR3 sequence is CASSLFGTGEKNIQYF. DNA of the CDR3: TGTGCCAGCAGTTTATTCGGGACAGGGGAGAAAAACATTCAGTACTTC.

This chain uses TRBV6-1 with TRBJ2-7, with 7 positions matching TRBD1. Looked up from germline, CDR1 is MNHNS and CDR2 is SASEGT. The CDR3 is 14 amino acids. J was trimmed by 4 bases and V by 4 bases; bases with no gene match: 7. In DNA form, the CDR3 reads TGTGCCAGCAGTGGTCTTGGGGGACAGTACGAGCAGTACTTC. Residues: CASSGLGGQYEQYF.

CDR3 coding DNA: TGTGCCAGCAGCCCTACCCTGATAGGGGACGAGCAGTACTTC. This gives the protein CASSPTLIGDEQYF. The chain is built from TRBV7-9 and TRBJ2-7; D may be TRBD1 (5 bases). CDR1 and CDR2 from the germline V gene are SEHNR and FQNEAQ (reference sequence). The V end was cut by 5 bases, the J end by 5 bases, with 16 bases between. The CDR3 has 14 residues.

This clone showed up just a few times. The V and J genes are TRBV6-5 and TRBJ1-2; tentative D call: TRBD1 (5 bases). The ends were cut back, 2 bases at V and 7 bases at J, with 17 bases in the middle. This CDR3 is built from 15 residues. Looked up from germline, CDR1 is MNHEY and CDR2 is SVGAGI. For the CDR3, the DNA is TGTGCCAGCAGTTACGGGGAAGGGGCGGGAGGTGGCTACACCTTC. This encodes CASSYGEGAGGGYTF.